These 25 T cell receptor beta chains originate from one sample sequenced in a study of response to subunit inactivated influenza vaccine. TCRdb redid the calling of the RT-PCR reads with MiXCR, one entry per CDR3 protein. This sample has about 830,000 distinct CDR3 sequences; approximately 18% occur once, and the top ten carry about a tenth. The source material was PBMCs from blood, sampled roughly 5 days after vaccination. Source of these receptors: a man aged 50 to 59 who received an inactivated influenza vaccine.

The rearrangement joins TRBV10-2 to TRBJ1-5; 9 positions agree with TRBD1. CDR1 is WSHSY, CDR2 SAAADI, per germline. The CDR3 runs 13 residues. The ends lost 7 bases at V and 11 bases at J; junction bases unmatched: 9. This CDR3 is CASTAQGTGSQHF. The CDR3, as DNA: TGCGCCAGCACCGCACAGGGGACAGGGTCCCAGCATTTT.

The chain joins TRBV5-1 to TRBJ2-1; 11 bases agree with TRBD2. Germline V CDR1 and CDR2: SGHRS, YFSETQ. The CDR3 runs to 17 residues. V was clipped by 4 bases and J by 3 bases; unmatched bases: 9. The DNA of the CDR3 is TGCGCCAGCAGCCTCTCCCCGACTAGCGGGATCTACAATGAGCAGTTCTTC. Translated: CASSLSPTSGIYNEQFF.

This rearrangement joins TRBV5-6 to TRBJ2-7, with D perhaps given as TRBD1 or TRBD2 (5 bases each). With 4 bases removed from V and 3 bases from J, the gap between germline ends came to 14 bases. The CDR3 totals 14 residues. Germline V gene data show CDR1 as SGHDT and CDR2 as YYEEEE. The CDR3: CASSPGAAVYEQYF. The CDR3 bases are TGTGCCAGCAGCCCCGGGGCAGCTGTCTACGAGCAGTACTTC.

V gene TRBV7-2 combines with J gene TRBJ1-6, with no clear D. CDR1 SGHTA and CDR2 FQGNSA come from the germline V gene. This CDR3 is 15 amino acids long. Trimming stripped 1 base from V and 6 bases from J, with 10 bases between. The CDR3 DNA sequence: TGTGCCAGCAGCTTAGTCGGCAGGACTAATTCACCCCTCCACTTT. This translates into CASSLVGRTNSPLHF.

This rearrangement joins TRBV5-1 to TRBJ2-2; 8 bases agree with TRBD1. With 3 bases clipped from V and 5 bases from J, the junction kept 3 bases outside the gene matches. This CDR3 region has 14 residues. Per the germline V gene, CDR1 is SGHRS and CDR2 is YFSETQ. Written as DNA, the CDR3 is TGCGCCAGCAGCTCACAGGGGGATACCGGGGAGCTGTTTTTT. Protein product: CASSSQGDTGELFF.

This clonotype occurred a few times. The chain recombines TRBV5-6 with TRBJ2-7; D might be TRBD1 (6 bases). The germline gives CDR1 SGHDT, CDR2 YYEEEE. This CDR3 contains 13 residues. V was clipped by 1 base and J by 6 bases, with 11 bases between them. CDR3 amino acids: CASSLRQGPEQYF. The CDR3 bases are TGTGCCAGCAGCTTGCGGCAGGGGCCCGAGCAGTACTTC. Using reference TRBV5-6 and TRBJ2-7 for the parts outside the CDR3, the full variable domain is DAGVTQSPTHLIKTRGQQVTLRCSPKSGHDTVSWYQQALGQGPQFIFQYYEEEERQRGNFPDRFSGHQFPNYSSELNVNALLLGDSALYLCASSLRQGPEQYFGPGTRLTVT.

DNA for the CDR3: TGTGCCAGCAGCTTTGGACTAGCGGAGAATGAGCAGTTCTTC. Translated, it gives CASSFGLAENEQFF. The chain joins TRBV7-2 to TRBJ2-1; 10 bases align to TRBD2. V dropped 3 bases and J dropped 7; count of bases not matched to a gene: 3. Germline CDR1 and CDR2: SGHTA and FQGNSA. This CDR3 contains 14 residues.

V is TRBV4-3 and J is TRBJ2-7; 8 nucleotides agree with TRBD1. Germline V gene sequence: CDR1 LGHNA, CDR2 YSLEER. Unmatched junction bases numbered 6, after V lost 1 base and J lost 4 bases. The CDR3 has 15 amino acids. CDR3 amino acids: CASSQVGDRGYEQYF. CDR3 DNA: TGCGCCAGCAGCCAAGTGGGCGACAGGGGTTACGAGCAGTACTTC.

J is TRBJ1-4 and V is TRBV3-1, with TRBD1 matching 9 bases. Trimming removed 1 base from V and 5 bases from J; junction bases left unmatched: 5. CDR1 LGHDT and CDR2 YNNKEL come from the germline V gene (reference sequence). The CDR3 has 16 residues. CDR3 nucleotides: TGTGCCAGCAGCCAAGCCCTAGGGACAGGGAATGAAAAACTGTTTTTT. It encodes CASSQALGTGNEKLFF. Complete variable domain (other parts from reference TRBV3-1 and TRBJ1-4): DTAVSQTPKYLVTQMGNDKSIKCEQNLGHDTMYWYKQDSKKFLKIMFSYNNKELIINETVPNRFSPKSPDKAHLNLHINSLELGDSAVYFCASSQALGTGNEKLFFGSGTQLSVL.

This clonotype was seen a few times. The genes are TRBV12-3 or TRBV12-4 and TRBJ2-1; D is unresolved. Trimming stripped 7 bases from V and 0 bases from J, with 16 bases between. The length of the CDR3 is 16 residues. CDR3 sequence: CASKKAGRSSYNEQFF. DNA for the CDR3: TGTGCCAGCAAAAAAGCCGGGCGTAGCTCCTACAATGAGCAGTTCTTC.

The V gene is TRBV11-2, the J gene TRBJ2-7; D assignment may be TRBD1 or TRBD2 (5 bases each). V was shortened by 2 bases and J by 3 bases, with 11 bases between the two germline ends. This CDR3 is built from 14 residues. Germline V gene lookup returns CDR1 SGHAT and CDR2 FQNNGV. This chain's CDR3 is CASSLSGRDYEQYF. The CDR3 nucleotides read TGTGCCAGCAGCTTAAGCGGCAGGGACTACGAGCAGTACTTC.

This clonotype showed up many times. The chain uses TRBV12-3 or TRBV12-4 and TRBJ2-7, with TRBD1 matching 7 bases. V lost 1 base to trimming and J lost 5 bases; unmatched junction nucleotides: 11. This CDR3 region has 16 residues. The DNA for the CDR3 is TGTGCCAGCAGTTTAGGGCAGGGGGTAACCCTCGACGAGCAGTACTTC. This translates into CASSLGQGVTLDEQYF.

This clonotype was seen ten or more times. V usage is TRBV12-3 or TRBV12-4 and J usage is TRBJ2-5, with TRBD2 matching 14 bases. The junction had 19 bases not matched to a gene; V was cut back by 5 bases and J by 5 bases. The CDR3 has 20 amino acids. This CDR3 reads CASSRGTSGSGGRNRETQYF. The CDR3 bases are TGTGCCAGCAGTCGAGGGACTAGCGGGAGCGGGGGCCGTAACCGGGAGACCCAGTACTTC.

This clonotype has only a few counts. This chain joins TRBV29-1 and TRBJ2-5, with 8 bases identical to TRBD1. The CDR3 has 14 residues. Losses at the gene ends were 5 bases for V and 1 base for J; bases not matched to a gene: 6. Looked up from germline, CDR1 is SQVTM and CDR2 is ANQGSEA. For the CDR3, the DNA is TGCAGCGTTCAGGACAGGGCGGGCCAAGAGACCCAGTACTTC. Its translation is CSVQDRAGQETQYF.

The J gene is TRBJ2-1, the V gene TRBV7-8; TRBD2 matches 11 bases. Germline trimming cut 5 bases from V and 5 bases from J; bases unmatched to any gene: 5. Germline assignment: CDR1 SGHVS and CDR2 FQNEAQ. The CDR3 has 15 amino acids. CDR3 sequence reads: CASSQTSGANNEQFF. The CDR3 DNA reads as TGTGCCAGCAGCCAGACTAGCGGGGCAAACAATGAGCAGTTCTTC.

The V and J genes are TRBV5-1 and TRBJ2-7; D not certain. Trimming stripped 0 bases from V and 6 bases from J, with 10 bases between. This CDR3 spans 13 amino acids. CDR1 and CDR2 from the germline V gene are SGHRS and YFSETQ. The CDR3 spells CASSLDDTAEQYF. CDR3 nucleotide sequence: TGCGCCAGCAGCTTGGATGACACGGCCGAGCAGTACTTC.

The chain has TRBV6-2 or TRBV6-3 and TRBJ2-6; D is unresolved. Germline CDR1 is MNHEY and CDR2 is SVGEGT. V gave up 6 bases and J gave up 0 bases, with 9 bases separating them. CDR3 length equals 15 residues. CDR3 nucleotide sequence: TGTGCCAGCAGAAGACTCGACTCTGGGGCCAACGTCCTGACTTTC. Its protein is CASRRLDSGANVLTF.

In this sample, this clonotype turned up a few times. V gene TRBV12-3 or TRBV12-4 combines with J gene TRBJ1-1, with a weak D call TRBD1 (5 bases). CDR3 length equals 14 residues. Trimming pared 3 bases from V and 0 bases from J, leaving 8 bases between. CDR3 loop: CASSFKGLNTEAFF. Here the CDR3 DNA reads TGTGCCAGCAGTTTTAAGGGGTTGAACACTGAAGCTTTCTTT.

This clonotype was found many times. This sequence joins TRBV12-3 or TRBV12-4 and TRBJ1-2; tentative D call: TRBD1 (6 bases). Trimming removed 3 bases at V and 5 bases at J, with 13 bases between. The CDR3 contains 14 residues. In DNA, the CDR3 is TGTGCCAGCAGTTTTCGGGGGGCAGGATATGGCTACACCTTC. Protein sequence: CASSFRGAGYGYTF.

The CDR3 region has the DNA TGTGCCACCAGCGCCAGGACAGCAAAAGAGACCCAGTACTTC. Translating it yields CATSARTAKETQYF. The rearrangement joins TRBV15 to TRBJ2-5; a weak D match, TRBD1 (6 bases). Germline CDR1 reads LNHNV; CDR2 reads YYDKDF (reference sequence). This CDR3 spans 14 amino acids. V lost 5 bases and J lost 3, with 13 bases in between.

The rearrangement links TRBV15 to TRBJ2-4; 10 bases fit TRBD1. The CDR3 has 16 residues. The germline V gene has CDR1 LNHNV and CDR2 YYDKDF (reference sequence). V lost 5 bases and J lost 7; bases outside the gene matches: 11. The DNA of the CDR3 is TGTGCCACCAGCCCCCCGACAGGGGGCTATGAGAACATTCAGTACTTC. It translates to CATSPPTGGYENIQYF.

This clonotype was counted between two and nine times. The V and J genes are TRBV7-2 and TRBJ2-5; D possibly uses TRBD1 or TRBD2 (6 bases each). V was clipped by 1 base and J by 3 bases, with 18 bases between them. The germline V gene has CDR1 SGHTA and CDR2 FQGNSA. CDR3 length: 17 amino acids. CDR3 bases: TGTGCCAGCAGCTTAGTACCGGGGGCGCAAAAGAAAGAGACCCAGTACTTC. It translates to CASSLVPGAQKKETQYF.

This clonotype has only a few counts. The V call is TRBV7-9, the J call TRBJ2-7; 10 bases line up with TRBD2. The V and J ends lost 5 bases and 2 bases, in that order; junction bases with no gene match: 6. In germline, CDR1 is SEHNR, CDR2 FQNEAQ (reference sequence). CDR3 length: 15 amino acids. The CDR3, as DNA: TGTGCCAGCAGCGTCCTAGCGGGGGAACCCTACGAGCAGTACTTC. This translates into CASSVLAGEPYEQYF. Full variable domain (remainder filled in from reference TRBV7-9 and TRBJ2-7): DTGVSQNPRHKITKRGQNVTFRCDPISEHNRLYWYRQTLGQGPEFLTYFQNEAQLEKSRLLSDRFSAERPKGSFSTLEIQRTEQGDSAMYLCASSVLAGEPYEQYFGPGTRLTVT.

This clonotype has just a few counts. The chain is built from TRBV20-1 and TRBJ2-1; D gene unclear. CDR3 length: 14 residues. The V gene lost 3 bases and the J gene lost 6 bases, with 15 bases spanning the gap. Looked up from germline, CDR1 is DFQATT and CDR2 is SNEGSKA (reference sequence). This CDR3 is CSASRLRSGNEQFF. CDR3 DNA sequence: TGCAGTGCTAGCAGACTCAGATCGGGCAATGAGCAGTTCTTC.

The chain couples TRBV20-1 to TRBJ1-3; D perhaps matches TRBD1 (5 bases). CDR1 and CDR2 (germline): DFQATT, SNEGSKA (reference sequence). Trimming removed 0 bases from V and 0 bases from J, with 12 bases in between. The CDR3 runs to 16 residues. CDR3 region: CSARDPGTISGNTIYF. In nucleotides, the CDR3 is TGCAGTGCTAGAGATCCAGGGACTATCTCTGGAAACACCATATATTTT.